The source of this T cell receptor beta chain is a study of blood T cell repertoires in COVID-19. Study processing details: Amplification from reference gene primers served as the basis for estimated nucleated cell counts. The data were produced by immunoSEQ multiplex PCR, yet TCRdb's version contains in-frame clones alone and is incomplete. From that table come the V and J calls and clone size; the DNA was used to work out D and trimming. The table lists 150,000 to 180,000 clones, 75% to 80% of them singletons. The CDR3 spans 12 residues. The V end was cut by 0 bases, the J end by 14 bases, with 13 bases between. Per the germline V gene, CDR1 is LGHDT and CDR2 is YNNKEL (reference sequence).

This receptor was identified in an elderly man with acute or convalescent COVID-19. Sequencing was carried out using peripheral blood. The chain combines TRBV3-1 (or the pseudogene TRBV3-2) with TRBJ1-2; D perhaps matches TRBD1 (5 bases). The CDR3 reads CASSQERAGPTF. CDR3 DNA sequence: TGTGCCAGCAGCCAAGAAAGAGCAGGGCCTACCTTC.